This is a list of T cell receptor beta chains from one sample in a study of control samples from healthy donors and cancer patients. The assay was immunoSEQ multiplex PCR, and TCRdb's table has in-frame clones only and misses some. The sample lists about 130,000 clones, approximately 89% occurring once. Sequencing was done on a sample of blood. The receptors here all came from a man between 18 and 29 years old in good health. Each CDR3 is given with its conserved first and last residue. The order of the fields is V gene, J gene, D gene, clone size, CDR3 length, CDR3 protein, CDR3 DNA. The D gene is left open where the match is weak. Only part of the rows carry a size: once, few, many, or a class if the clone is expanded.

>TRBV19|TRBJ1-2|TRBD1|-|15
CASSIGQGRDYGYTF
TGTGCCAGTAGTATAGGACAGGGTAGGGACTATGGCTACACCTTC
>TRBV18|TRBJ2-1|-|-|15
CASSPQGGQYNEQFF
TGTGCCAGCTCACCACAGGGGGGACAGTACAATGAGCAGTTCTTC
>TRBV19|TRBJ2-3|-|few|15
CASSISRGPPDTQYF
TGTGCCAGTAGTATATCGCGGGGGCCCCCAGATACGCAGTATTTT
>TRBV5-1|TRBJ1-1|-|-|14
CASSVQGRDTEAFF
TGCGCCAGCAGCGTACAGGGAAGGGACACTGAAGCTTTCTTT
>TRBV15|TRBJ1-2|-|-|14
CATSRDRLLYGYTF
TGTGCCACCAGCAGAGACAGGCTCCTCTATGGCTACACCTTC
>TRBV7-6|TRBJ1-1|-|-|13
CASSQQGYTEAFF
TGTGCCAGCAGCCAGCAGGGTTACACTGAAGCTTTCTTT
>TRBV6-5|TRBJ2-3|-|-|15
CASRKTGFAPDTQYF
TGTGCCAGCAGAAAAACAGGGTTCGCCCCAGATACGCAGTATTTT
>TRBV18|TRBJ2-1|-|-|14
CASSPPVGWNEQFF
TGTGCCAGCTCACCACCGGTGGGGTGGAATGAGCAGTTCTTC
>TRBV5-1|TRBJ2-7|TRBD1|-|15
CASSLATGEYYEQYF
TGCGCCAGCAGCTTGGCTACAGGGGAGTATTACGAGCAGTACTTC
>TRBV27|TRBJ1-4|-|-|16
CASSPYGYATNEKLFF
TGTGCCAGCAGTCCATATGGGTATGCAACTAATGAAAAACTGTTTTTT
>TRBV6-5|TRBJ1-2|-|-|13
CATSTRGRDGYTF
TGTGCCACCTCCACGCGGGGTAGAGACGGCTACACCTTC
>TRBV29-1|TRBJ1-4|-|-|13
CSVARDSNEKLFF
TGCAGCGTTGCCCGGGATAGTAATGAAAAACTGTTTTTT
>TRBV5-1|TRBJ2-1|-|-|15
CASSLEGGRYNEQFF
TGCGCCAGCAGCTTGGAAGGGGGGCGTTACAATGAGCAGTTCTTC
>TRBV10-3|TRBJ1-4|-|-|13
CAAAPGVNEKLFF
TGTGCCGCTGCCCCGGGGGTAAATGAAAAACTGTTTTTT
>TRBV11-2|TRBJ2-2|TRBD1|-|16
CASSFARTGGYGELFF
TGTGCCAGCAGCTTTGCCCGGACAGGGGGCTACGGGGAGCTGTTTTTT
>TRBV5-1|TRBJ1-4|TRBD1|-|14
CASSQGQGFEKLFF
TGCGCCAGCAGCCAAGGACAGGGATTTGAAAAACTGTTTTTT
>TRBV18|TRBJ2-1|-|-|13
CAGSPGIGNEQFF
TGTGCCGGCTCACCAGGGATCGGCAATGAGCAGTTCTTC
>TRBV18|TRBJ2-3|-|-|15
CASSPPERGSDTQYF
TGTGCCAGCTCACCACCAGAGAGGGGCTCCGATACGCAGTATTTT
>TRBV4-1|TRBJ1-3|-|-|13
CASSQLSGNTIYF
TGCGCCAGCAGCCAGCTATCAGGAAACACCATATATTTT
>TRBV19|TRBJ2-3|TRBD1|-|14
CATTRDSGTDTQYF
TGTGCCACCACCCGGGACAGTGGCACAGATACGCAGTATTTT
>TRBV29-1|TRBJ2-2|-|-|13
CSVESGGAGELFF
TGCAGCGTTGAGAGCGGAGGGGCCGGGGAGCTGTTTTTT
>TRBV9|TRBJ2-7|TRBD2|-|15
CASSVSGGSSYEQYF
TGTGCCAGCAGCGTAAGCGGGGGAAGCTCCTACGAGCAGTACTTC
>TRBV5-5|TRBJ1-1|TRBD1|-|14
CASSFLQGDTEAFF
TGTGCCAGCAGCTTTTTACAGGGGGACACTGAAGCTTTCTTT
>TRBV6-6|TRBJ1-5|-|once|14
CASSYAQVDQPQHF
TGTGCCAGCAGTTACGCGCAGGTTGACCAGCCCCAGCATTTT
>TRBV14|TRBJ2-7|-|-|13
CASSQTQGGEQYF
TGTGCCAGCAGCCAAACACAGGGTGGCGAGCAGTACTTC
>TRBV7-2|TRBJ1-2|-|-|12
CASSFDAYGYTF
TGTGCCAGCAGCTTCGACGCCTATGGCTACACCTTC
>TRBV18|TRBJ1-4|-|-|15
CASSPRTSTNEKLFF
TGTGCCAGCTCACCCCGGACTTCAACTAATGAAAAACTGTTTTTT
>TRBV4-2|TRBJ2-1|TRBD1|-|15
CASSPDSGQGNEQFF
TGTGCCAGCAGCCCCGATTCGGGACAGGGTAATGAGCAGTTCTTC
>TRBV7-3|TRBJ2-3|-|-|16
CASSLSLATSTDTQYF
TGTGCCAGCAGCTTAAGCTTGGCTACTAGCACAGATACGCAGTATTTT
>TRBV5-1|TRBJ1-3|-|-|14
CASSFTSSGNTIYF
TGCGCCAGCAGCTTCACGTCCTCTGGAAACACCATATATTTT
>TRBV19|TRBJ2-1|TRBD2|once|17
CASRGTSGVFGYNEQFF
TGTGCCAGTAGAGGGACTAGCGGCGTTTTCGGCTACAATGAGCAGTTCTTC